This T cell receptor beta chain was recorded in a study of blood T cell repertoires in COVID-19. Study overall: Sites in the United States, Italy and Spain provided acute and convalescent COVID-19 samples. T cells, B-cell-depleted T cells, or PBMCs provided the cDNA or gDNA that served as material.

This CDR3 has 17 residues. CDR1 is SEHNR, CDR2 FQNEAQ, per germline (reference sequence). V was clipped by 2 bases and J by 6 bases; unmatched bases: 14. Authors' analysis steps: Estimates of nucleated cell counts were drawn from the amplification of reference gene primers. Assay: immunoSEQ multiplex PCR; the TCRdb copy retains only in-frame clones and omits some. V and J calls and clone size are as listed in that table; D and trimming were resolved from the DNA. The table lists tens of thousands of clones, 80% to 90% of them singletons, with 15% to 20% in the top ten. Specimen: peripheral blood. The TCR originated in a woman older than 75 with acute or convalescent COVID-19. The V call is TRBV7-9, the J call TRBJ1-2; 8 bases match TRBD1. CDR3 amino acids: CASSLSTGTGVSHGYTF. In nucleotides, the CDR3 is TGTGCCAGCAGCTTAAGTACCGGGACAGGAGTCTCACATGGCTACACCTTC. The complete variable domain, with remaining parts taken from reference TRBV7-9 and TRBJ1-2, reads DTGVSQNPRHKITKRGQNVTFRCDPISEHNRLYWYRQTLGQGPEFLTYFQNEAQLEKSRLLSDRFSAERPKGSFSTLEIQRTEQGDSAMYLCASSLSTGTGVSHGYTFGSGTRLTVV.